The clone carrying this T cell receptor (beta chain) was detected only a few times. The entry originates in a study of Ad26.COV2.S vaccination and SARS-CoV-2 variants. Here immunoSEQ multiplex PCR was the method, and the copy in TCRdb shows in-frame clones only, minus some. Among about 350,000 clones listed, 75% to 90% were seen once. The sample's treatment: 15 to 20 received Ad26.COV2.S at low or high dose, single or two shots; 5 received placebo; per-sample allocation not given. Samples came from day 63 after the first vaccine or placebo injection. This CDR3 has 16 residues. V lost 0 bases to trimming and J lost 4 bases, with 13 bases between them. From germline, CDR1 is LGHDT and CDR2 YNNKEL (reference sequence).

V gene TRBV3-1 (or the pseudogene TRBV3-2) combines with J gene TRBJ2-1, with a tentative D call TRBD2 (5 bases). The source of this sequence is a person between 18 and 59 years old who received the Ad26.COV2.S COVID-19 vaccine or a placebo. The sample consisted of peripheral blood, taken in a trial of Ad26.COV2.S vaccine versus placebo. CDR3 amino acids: CASSQDWTEGYNEQFF. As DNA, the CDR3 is TGTGCCAGCAGCCAAGATTGGACCGAGGGTTACAATGAGCAGTTCTTC.